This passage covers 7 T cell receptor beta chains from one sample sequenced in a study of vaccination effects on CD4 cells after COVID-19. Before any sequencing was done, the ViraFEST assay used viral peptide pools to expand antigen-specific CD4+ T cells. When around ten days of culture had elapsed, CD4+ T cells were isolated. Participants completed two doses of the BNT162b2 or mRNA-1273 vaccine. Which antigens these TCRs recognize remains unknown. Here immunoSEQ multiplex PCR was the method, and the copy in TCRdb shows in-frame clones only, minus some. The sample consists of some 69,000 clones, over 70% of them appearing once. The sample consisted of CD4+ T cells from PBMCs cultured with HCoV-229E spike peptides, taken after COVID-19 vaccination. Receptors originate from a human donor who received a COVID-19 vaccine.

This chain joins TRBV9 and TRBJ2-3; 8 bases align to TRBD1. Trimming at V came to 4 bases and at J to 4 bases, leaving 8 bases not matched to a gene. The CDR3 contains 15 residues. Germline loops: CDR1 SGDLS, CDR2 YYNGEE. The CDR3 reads CASSPDRGRADTQYF. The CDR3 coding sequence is TGTGCCAGCAGCCCCGACAGGGGCCGGGCAGATACGCAGTATTTT.

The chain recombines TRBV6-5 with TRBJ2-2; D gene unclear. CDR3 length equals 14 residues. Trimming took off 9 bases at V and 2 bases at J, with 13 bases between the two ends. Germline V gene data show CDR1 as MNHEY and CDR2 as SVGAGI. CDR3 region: CASRHQLNTGELFF. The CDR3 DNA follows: TGTGCCAGTAGACATCAACTCAACACCGGGGAGCTGTTTTTT.

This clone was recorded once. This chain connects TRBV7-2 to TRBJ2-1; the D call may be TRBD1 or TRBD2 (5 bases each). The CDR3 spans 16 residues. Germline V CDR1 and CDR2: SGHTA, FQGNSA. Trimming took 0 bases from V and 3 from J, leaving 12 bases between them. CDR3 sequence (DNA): TGTGCCAGCAGCTTAGCCCGGGGAAGGGGCTACAATGAGCAGTTCTTC. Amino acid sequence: CASSLARGRGYNEQFF.

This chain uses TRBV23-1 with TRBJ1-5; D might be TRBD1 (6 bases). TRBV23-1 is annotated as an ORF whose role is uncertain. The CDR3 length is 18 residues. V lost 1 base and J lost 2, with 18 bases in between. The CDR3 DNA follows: TGCGCCAGCAGTCAATTTTACAGGGAGTTTTCGGGCAATCAGCCCCAGCATTTT. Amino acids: CASSQFYREFSGNQPQHF.

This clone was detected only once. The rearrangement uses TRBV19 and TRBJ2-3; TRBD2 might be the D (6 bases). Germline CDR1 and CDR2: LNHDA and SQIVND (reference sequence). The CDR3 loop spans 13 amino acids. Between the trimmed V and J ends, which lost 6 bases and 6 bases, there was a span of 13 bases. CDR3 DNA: TGTGCCAGTAGCGAGGGAGGAGCCGATACGCAGTATTTT. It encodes CASSEGGADTQYF.

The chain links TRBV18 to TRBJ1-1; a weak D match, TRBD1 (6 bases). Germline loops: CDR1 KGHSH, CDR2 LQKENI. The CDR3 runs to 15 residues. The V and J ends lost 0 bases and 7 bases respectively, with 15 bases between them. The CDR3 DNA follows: TGTGCCAGCTCACCACCTGGGGGGCAAGAGAATGAAGCTTTCTTT. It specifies CASSPPGGQENEAFF.

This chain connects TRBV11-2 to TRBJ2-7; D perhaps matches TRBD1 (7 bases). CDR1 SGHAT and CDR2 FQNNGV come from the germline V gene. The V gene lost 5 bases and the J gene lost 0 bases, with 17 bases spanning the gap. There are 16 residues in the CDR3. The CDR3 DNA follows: TGTGCCAGCAGCACCCTCAGGGGGGCCAGCTCCTACGAGCAGTACGTC. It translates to CASSTLRGASSYEQYV.